The rows below give T cell receptor beta chains drawn from one sample of a study of identical twins. TCRdb reprocessed the 5' RACE reads with MiXCR, giving one entry per CDR3 protein. The repertoire holds a few hundred thousand distinct CDR3 sequences, about 15% seen once, with about 0.47% in the top ten. The sample was also linked to a second study, of yellow fever vaccine responses in identical twins.

Sequencing was done on a sample of CD4+ T cells sorted from blood. The source of these receptors is a woman younger than 30 in good health. Both conserved end residues are part of each CDR3. A D gene is named only where the DNA matches it firmly. Not all rows give a size; the values are once, few, many and, for expanded clones, a class.

V gene: TRBV20-1; D gene: NA; clone size: NA; J gene: TRBJ1-2; CDR3 DNA: TGCAGTGCTAGAGTGGGGGAAGGCTACACCTTC; CDR3 protein: CSARVGEGYTF
V gene: TRBV12-3/TRBV12-4; D gene: NA; clone size: few; J gene: TRBJ1-5; CDR3 DNA: TGTGCCAGCAGTTTCTCAGGGGGCAATCAGCCCCAGCATTTT; CDR3 protein: CASSFSGGNQPQHF
V gene: TRBV3-1; D gene: NA; clone size: NA; J gene: TRBJ2-1; CDR3 DNA: TGTGCCAGCAGCCAAGATCGGGGGATGTACAATGAGCAGTTCTTC; CDR3 protein: CASSQDRGMYNEQFF
V gene: TRBV29-1; D gene: NA; clone size: NA; J gene: TRBJ2-5; CDR3 DNA: TGCAGCGTTGCAGGGGGGGGGGCCGGAGAGACCCAGTACTTC; CDR3 protein: CSVAGGGAGETQYF
V gene: TRBV24-1; D gene: NA; clone size: NA; J gene: TRBJ2-7; CDR3 DNA: TGTGCCACCAGTGATTCTGGCGGATCCTACGAGCAGTACTTC; CDR3 protein: CATSDSGGSYEQYF
V gene: TRBV29-1; D gene: TRBD2; clone size: many; J gene: TRBJ2-7; CDR3 DNA: TGCAGCGTTGAAGCGGGGGGCTACGAGCAGTACTTC; CDR3 protein: CSVEAGGYEQYF
V gene: TRBV20-1; D gene: TRBD1; clone size: NA; J gene: TRBJ2-5; CDR3 DNA: TGCAGTGCCCCAGAGGGGGCCGAGACCCAGTACTTC; CDR3 protein: CSAPEGAETQYF
V gene: TRBV2; D gene: TRBD2; clone size: few; J gene: TRBJ2-7; CDR3 DNA: TGTGCCAGCAGTGAAGCGCTAGCGGTGGGTGGCGAGCAGTACTTC; CDR3 protein: CASSEALAVGGEQYF
V gene: TRBV12-3/TRBV12-4; D gene: TRBD2; clone size: few; J gene: TRBJ2-1; CDR3 DNA: TGTGCCAGCAGACGACTAGCGGGAGGGGACGAGCAGTTCTTC; CDR3 protein: CASRRLAGGDEQFF
V gene: TRBV6-5; D gene: NA; clone size: NA; J gene: TRBJ2-1; CDR3 DNA: TGTGCCAGCAGTTACTCGGGCGGGAAAGAATACAATGAGCAGTTCTTC; CDR3 protein: CASSYSGGKEYNEQFF
V gene: TRBV2; D gene: NA; clone size: NA; J gene: TRBJ1-2; CDR3 DNA: TGTGCCAGCAGTGAATCCCCACCCTATGGCTACACCTTC; CDR3 protein: CASSESPPYGYTF
V gene: TRBV5-1; D gene: TRBD1; clone size: NA; J gene: TRBJ2-1; CDR3 DNA: TGCGCCAGCAGCTCAGGACAGGAGTACAATGAGCAGTTCTTC; CDR3 protein: CASSSGQEYNEQFF
V gene: TRBV7-3; D gene: TRBD1; clone size: NA; J gene: TRBJ2-1; CDR3 DNA: TGTGCCAGCAGCTTACAATCAGGGGGCTGGGATGAGCAGTTCTTC; CDR3 protein: CASSLQSGGWDEQFF
V gene: TRBV12-3/TRBV12-4; D gene: TRBD2; clone size: few; J gene: TRBJ2-1; CDR3 DNA: TGTGCCAGCAGTTTCAGATTACTAGCGGAGTACAATGAGCAGTTCTTC; CDR3 protein: CASSFRLLAEYNEQFF
V gene: TRBV5-6; D gene: NA; clone size: NA; J gene: TRBJ1-1; CDR3 DNA: TGTGCCAGCAGTCACCTTTGGAAGGGGGACACTGAAGCTTTCTTT; CDR3 protein: CASSHLWKGDTEAFF
V gene: TRBV29-1; D gene: TRBD2; clone size: NA; J gene: TRBJ2-3; CDR3 DNA: TGCAGCGCCGACCGACTAGCGGGGGGCGGGAATACGCAGTATTTT; CDR3 protein: CSADRLAGGGNTQYF
V gene: TRBV12-3/TRBV12-4; D gene: NA; clone size: few; J gene: TRBJ2-1; CDR3 DNA: TGTGCCAGCAGTTGGCCCCAAACAGGGCCGTGGCAGTTCTTC; CDR3 protein: CASSWPQTGPWQFF
V gene: TRBV7-9; D gene: TRBD1; clone size: few; J gene: TRBJ1-1; CDR3 DNA: TGTGCCAGCAGCATGCACAGGGGCCCGAACACTGAAGCTTTCTTT; CDR3 protein: CASSMHRGPNTEAFF
V gene: TRBV18; D gene: NA; clone size: NA; J gene: TRBJ1-5; CDR3 DNA: TGTGCCAGCTCACCCCCCAAGGCAAGGCAGCCCCAGCATTTT; CDR3 protein: CASSPPKARQPQHF
V gene: TRBV14; D gene: NA; clone size: NA; J gene: TRBJ1-1; CDR3 DNA: TGTGCCAGCAGCCCGGGACGTCTGGGAACACAAGGCTTATCTTTCTTT; CDR3 protein: CASSPGRLGTQGLSFF
V gene: TRBV9; D gene: NA; clone size: many; J gene: TRBJ2-1; CDR3 DNA: TGTGCCAGCAGCGAGGGACCGCGCGATGAGCAGTTCTTC; CDR3 protein: CASSEGPRDEQFF
V gene: TRBV28; D gene: NA; clone size: few; J gene: TRBJ2-7; CDR3 DNA: TGTGCCAGCAGTCCCTCAGGGGCCCCCTCCTACGAGCAGTACTTC; CDR3 protein: CASSPSGAPSYEQYF
V gene: TRBV5-5; D gene: NA; clone size: few; J gene: TRBJ2-7; CDR3 DNA: TGTGCCAGCAGCTTGAGGTGGCAAGTCTCCGACGAGCAGTACTTC; CDR3 protein: CASSLRWQVSDEQYF
V gene: TRBV12-3/TRBV12-4; D gene: TRBD1; clone size: many; J gene: TRBJ1-1; CDR3 DNA: TGTGCCAGCAGTTCCAGGGGGCGTGGGACTGAAGCTTTCTTT; CDR3 protein: CASSSRGRGTEAFF
V gene: TRBV7-9; D gene: NA; clone size: few; J gene: TRBJ2-1; CDR3 DNA: TGTGCCAGCAGCCAAGGGGGCGGGAATCGTAATGAGCAGTTCTTC; CDR3 protein: CASSQGGGNRNEQFF
V gene: TRBV7-2; D gene: NA; clone size: NA; J gene: TRBJ2-2; CDR3 DNA: TGTGCCAGCAGCCCAGGGATAGCGACGAACACCGGGGAGCTGTTTTTT; CDR3 protein: CASSPGIATNTGELFF
V gene: TRBV12-3/TRBV12-4; D gene: TRBD2; clone size: few; J gene: TRBJ2-2; CDR3 DNA: TGTGCCAGCAGCAATAGCGGGAGGACGAACACCGGGGAGCTGTTTTTT; CDR3 protein: CASSNSGRTNTGELFF
V gene: TRBV20-1; D gene: TRBD2; clone size: few; J gene: TRBJ2-1; CDR3 DNA: TGCAGTGCTTACGCCCCCGGACTAGCAAACTACAATGAGCAGTTCTTC; CDR3 protein: CSAYAPGLANYNEQFF
V gene: TRBV7-2; D gene: NA; clone size: few; J gene: TRBJ2-3; CDR3 DNA: TGTGCCAGCAGCTTAGTAGGGCTAGCGACAGATACGCAGTATTTT; CDR3 protein: CASSLVGLATDTQYF
V gene: TRBV24-1; D gene: NA; clone size: NA; J gene: TRBJ2-7; CDR3 DNA: TGTGCCACCAGTGACTCTACAAGCTACGAGCAGTACTTC; CDR3 protein: CATSDSTSYEQYF
V gene: TRBV7-3; D gene: NA; clone size: many; J gene: TRBJ1-1; CDR3 DNA: TGTGCCAGCAGCTTAAACCTGGTCATGAACACTGAAGCTTTCTTT; CDR3 protein: CASSLNLVMNTEAFF